This TCR beta chain derives from a study of Graves' ophthalmopathy and Graves' hyperthyroidism. RNA served as the template for amplifying TCR beta CDR3 regions. HTBI primers were used in a first-round RT-PCR, which preceded a second-round multiplex PCR. TCRdb itself ran the multiplex PCR reads through MiXCR, one entry per CDR3 protein. The data hold 300,000 or so distinct CDR3 sequences, with 17% observed a single time. This clonotype was detected once. PBMCs originated in less than 11 ml of fresh peripheral blood. Germline lookup yields CDR1 SGHAT and CDR2 FQNNGV. Trimming took 0 bases from V and 5 from J; bases not matched to a gene: 6. The CDR3 consists of 16 residues.

The rearrangement links TRBV11-2 to TRBJ2-7; 11 bases are shared with TRBD1. The sequenced sample consisted of peripheral blood. This receptor was identified in an adult man with Graves' ophthalmopathy. CDR3 loop: CASSLERTGGFNEQYF. CDR3 DNA: TGTGCCAGCAGCTTAGAGCGGACAGGGGGCTTCAACGAGCAGTACTTC.